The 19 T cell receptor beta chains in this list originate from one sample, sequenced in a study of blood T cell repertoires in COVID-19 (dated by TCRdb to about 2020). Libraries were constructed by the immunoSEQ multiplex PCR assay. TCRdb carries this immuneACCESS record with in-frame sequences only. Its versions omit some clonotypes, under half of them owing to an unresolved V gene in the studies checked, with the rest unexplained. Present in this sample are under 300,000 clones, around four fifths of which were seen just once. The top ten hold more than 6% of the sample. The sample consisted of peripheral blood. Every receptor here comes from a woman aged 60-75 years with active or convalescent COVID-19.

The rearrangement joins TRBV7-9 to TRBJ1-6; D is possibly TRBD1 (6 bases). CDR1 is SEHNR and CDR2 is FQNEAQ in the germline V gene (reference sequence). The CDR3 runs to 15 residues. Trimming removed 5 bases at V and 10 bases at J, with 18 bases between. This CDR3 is CASSPRDTSRSPLHF. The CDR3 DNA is TGTGCCAGCAGCCCGAGGGACACTTCAAGGTCACCCCTCCACTTT.

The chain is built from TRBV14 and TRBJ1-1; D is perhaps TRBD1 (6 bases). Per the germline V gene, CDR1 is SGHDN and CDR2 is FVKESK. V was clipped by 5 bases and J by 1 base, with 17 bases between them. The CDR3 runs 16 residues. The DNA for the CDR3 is TGTGCCAGCAGCGGAAGAGGGGGGGGCTGGAACACTGAAGCTTTCTTT. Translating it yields CASSGRGGGWNTEAFF.

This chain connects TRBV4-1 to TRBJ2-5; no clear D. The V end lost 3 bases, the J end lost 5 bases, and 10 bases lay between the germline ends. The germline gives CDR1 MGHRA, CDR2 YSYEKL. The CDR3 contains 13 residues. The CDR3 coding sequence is TGCGCCAGCAGCCAGTTAGATATCGAGACCCAGTACTTC. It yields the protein CASSQLDIETQYF.

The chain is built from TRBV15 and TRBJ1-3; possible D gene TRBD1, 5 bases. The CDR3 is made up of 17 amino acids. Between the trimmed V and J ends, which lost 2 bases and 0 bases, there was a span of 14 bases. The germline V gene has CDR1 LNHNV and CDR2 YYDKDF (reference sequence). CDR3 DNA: TGTGCCACCAGCAGATTTCCGGGACTTCGCTCTGGAAACACCATATATTTT. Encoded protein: CATSRFPGLRSGNTIYF.

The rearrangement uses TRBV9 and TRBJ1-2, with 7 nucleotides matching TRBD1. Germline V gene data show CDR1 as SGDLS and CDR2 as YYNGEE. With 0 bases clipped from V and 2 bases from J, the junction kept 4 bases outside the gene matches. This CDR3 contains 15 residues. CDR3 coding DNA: TGTGCCAGCAGCGTAGGCGGGACAGAAAACTATGGCTACACCTTC. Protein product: CASSVGGTENYGYTF.

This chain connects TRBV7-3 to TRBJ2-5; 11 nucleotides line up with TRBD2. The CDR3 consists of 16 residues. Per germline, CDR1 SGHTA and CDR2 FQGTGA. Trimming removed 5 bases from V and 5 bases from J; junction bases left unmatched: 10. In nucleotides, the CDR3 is TGTGCCAGCAGCCCTACTAGCGGGAGTTTTCTTGAGACCCAGTACTTC. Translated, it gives CASSPTSGSFLETQYF.

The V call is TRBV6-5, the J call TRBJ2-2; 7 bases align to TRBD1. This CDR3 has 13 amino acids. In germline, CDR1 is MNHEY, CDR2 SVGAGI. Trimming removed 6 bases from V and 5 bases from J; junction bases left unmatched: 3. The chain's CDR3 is CASRTGRTGELFF. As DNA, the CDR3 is TGTGCCAGCAGGACAGGGCGGACCGGGGAGCTGTTTTTT.

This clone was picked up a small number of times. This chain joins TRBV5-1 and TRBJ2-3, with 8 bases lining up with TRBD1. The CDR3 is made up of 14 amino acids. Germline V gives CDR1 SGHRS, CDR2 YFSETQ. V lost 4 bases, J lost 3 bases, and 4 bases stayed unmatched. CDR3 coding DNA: TGCGCCAGCAGCCCAAGACAGGGGACAGATACGCAGTATTTT. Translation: CASSPRQGTDTQYF.

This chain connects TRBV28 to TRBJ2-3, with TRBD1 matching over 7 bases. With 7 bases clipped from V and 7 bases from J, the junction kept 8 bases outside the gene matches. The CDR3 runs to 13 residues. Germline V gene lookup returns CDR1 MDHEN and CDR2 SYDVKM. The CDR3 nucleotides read TGTGCCAGCAAGTCAGGGGGTATCTATACGCAGTATTTT. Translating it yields CASKSGGIYTQYF.

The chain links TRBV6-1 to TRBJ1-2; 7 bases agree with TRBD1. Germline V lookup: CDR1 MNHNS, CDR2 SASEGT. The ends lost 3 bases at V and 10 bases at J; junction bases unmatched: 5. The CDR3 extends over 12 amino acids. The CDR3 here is CASSDAGGYYTF. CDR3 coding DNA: TGTGCCAGCAGTGATGCAGGGGGATACTACACCTTC.

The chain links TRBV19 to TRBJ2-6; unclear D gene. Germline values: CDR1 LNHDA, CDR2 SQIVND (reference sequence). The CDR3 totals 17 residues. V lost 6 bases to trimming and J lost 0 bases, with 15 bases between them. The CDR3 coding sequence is TGTGCCAGTAGCAATAACCTCTATAGCTCTGGGGCCAACGTCCTGACTTTC. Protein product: CASSNNLYSSGANVLTF.

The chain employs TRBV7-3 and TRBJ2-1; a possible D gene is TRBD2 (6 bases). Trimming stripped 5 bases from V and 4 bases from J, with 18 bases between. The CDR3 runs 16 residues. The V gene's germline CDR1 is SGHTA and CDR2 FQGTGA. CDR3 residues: CASSPREARFYNEQFF. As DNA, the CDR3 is TGTGCCAGCAGCCCCAGGGAGGCCCGCTTTTACAATGAGCAGTTCTTC.

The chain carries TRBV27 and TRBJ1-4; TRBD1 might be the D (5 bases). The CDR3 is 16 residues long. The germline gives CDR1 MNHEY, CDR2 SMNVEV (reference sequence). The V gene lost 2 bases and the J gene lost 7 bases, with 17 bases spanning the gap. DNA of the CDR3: TGTGCCAGCAGTTTAGGTGTGGGGGGACCTGTTGAAAAACTGTTTTTT. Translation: CASSLGVGGPVEKLFF.

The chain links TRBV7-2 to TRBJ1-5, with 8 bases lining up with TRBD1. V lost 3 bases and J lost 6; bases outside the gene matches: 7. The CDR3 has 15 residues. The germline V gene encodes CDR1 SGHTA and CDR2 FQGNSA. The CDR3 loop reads CASSLAGGGGQPQHF. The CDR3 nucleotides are TGTGCCAGCAGCTTGGCAGGGGGCGGAGGTCAGCCCCAGCATTTT.

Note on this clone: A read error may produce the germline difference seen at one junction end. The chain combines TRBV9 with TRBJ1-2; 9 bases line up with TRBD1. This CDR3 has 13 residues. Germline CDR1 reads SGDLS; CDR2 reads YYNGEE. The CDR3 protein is CASSVDDGTGIFF. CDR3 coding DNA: TGTGCCAGCAGCGTCGACGACGGGACAGGGATCTTCTTC.

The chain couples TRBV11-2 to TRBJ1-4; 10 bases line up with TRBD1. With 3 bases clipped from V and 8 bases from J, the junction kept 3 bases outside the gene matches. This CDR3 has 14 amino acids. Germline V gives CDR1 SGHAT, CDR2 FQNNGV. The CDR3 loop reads CASSFDRGREKLFF. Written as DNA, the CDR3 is TGTGCCAGCAGCTTCGACAGGGGGCGAGAAAAACTGTTTTTT. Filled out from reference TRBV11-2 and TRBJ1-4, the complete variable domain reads EAGVAQSPRYKIIEKRQSVAFWCNPISGHATLYWYQQILGQGPKLLIQFQNNGVVDDSQLPKDRFSAERLKGVDSTLKIQPAKLEDSAVYLCASSFDRGREKLFFGSGTQLSVL.

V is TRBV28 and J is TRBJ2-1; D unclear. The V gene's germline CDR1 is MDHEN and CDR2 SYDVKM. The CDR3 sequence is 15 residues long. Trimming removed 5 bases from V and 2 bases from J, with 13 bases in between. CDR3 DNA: TGTGCCAGCAGTATTCGTGGCTTCCCCTACAATGAGCAGTTCTTC. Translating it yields CASSIRGFPYNEQFF.

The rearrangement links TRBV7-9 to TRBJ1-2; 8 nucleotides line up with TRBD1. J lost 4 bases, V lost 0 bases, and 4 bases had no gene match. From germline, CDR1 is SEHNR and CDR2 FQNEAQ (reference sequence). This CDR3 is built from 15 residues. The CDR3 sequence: CASSLAGQGVYGYTF. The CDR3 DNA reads TGTGCCAGCAGCTTAGCCGGACAGGGAGTCTATGGCTACACCTTC.

Here the CDR3 reads CASTLDRGPNQPQHF. CDR3 coding DNA: TGTGCCAGCACCCTCGACAGGGGCCCTAATCAGCCCCAGCATTTT. The V and J genes are TRBV28 and TRBJ1-5, with 8 bases fitting TRBD1. CDR3 length: 15 residues. Per the germline V gene, CDR1 is MDHEN and CDR2 is SYDVKM. Trimming took 7 bases from V and 4 from J; bases not matched to a gene: 9.